A selection of T cell receptor beta chains follows, all from one sample in a study of technical replicates of blood from a handful of donors. The method was immunoSEQ multiplex PCR; TCRdb's version includes in-frame clones alone and lacks a portion of them. The data hold fewer than 85,000 clones, with about nine tenths observed a single time. The sample comprised T cells isolated from PBMCs. Source of these receptors: a human donor in good health. Both conserved end residues are trimmed from each CDR3. Rows may omit the clone size; those that give it use once, few, many or a size class.

j_call,clone_size,v_call,cdr3_aa
TRBJ2-3,.,TRBV7-6,ASSLDRELNTQY
TRBJ2-3,.,TRBV28,ASSLALAGEDTQY
TRBJ2-1,.,TRBV4-2,ASSIGTSGYNEQF
TRBJ1-1,.,TRBV7-2,ASSDNAGGTEAF
TRBJ2-1,.,TRBV4-1,ASTLGTSGSYDEQF
TRBJ2-1,.,TRBV4-1,ASSQGGSYNEQF
TRBJ2-5,.,TRBV2,ATRRNGVQETQY
TRBJ2-1,.,TRBV5-4,ASSFDRVNEQF
TRBJ2-7,.,TRBV30,AWSYGGSSYEQY
TRBJ1-1,.,TRBV2,ASSFTGYTEAF
TRBJ1-4,.,TRBV5-1,ASSLVKGGAFEKLF
TRBJ1-5,.,TRBV7-9,ASSSGSNQPQH
TRBJ2-3,.,TRBV5-1,ASSLAVTLAGTDTQY
TRBJ2-2,.,TRBV28,ASSFGHNSNTGELF
TRBJ1-3,.,TRBV19,ASSLDSNSGNTIY
TRBJ1-1,few,TRBV10-2,ASRNDRGMAEAF
TRBJ2-1,.,TRBV9,ASSVEGQGGDEQF
TRBJ2-4,few,TRBV4-1,ASSPSKTSGRGAYIQY
TRBJ2-7,.,TRBV5-8,ASSQLGGGVGYEQY
TRBJ1-5,.,TRBV19,ASSVGQNSNQPQH
TRBJ1-1,few,TRBV21-1,ASRGGAGGSEAF
TRBJ2-7,.,TRBV5-4,ASSSTSGGEQY
TRBJ2-5,once,TRBV7-3,ASSSELAGETQY
TRBJ2-7,.,TRBV4-3,ASSQGTGISYEQY
TRBJ2-7,few,TRBV4-1,ASSQEEGSLLYSYELGEQY
TRBJ1-1,.,TRBV9,ASSVDEVSVGDEAF
TRBJ2-3,.,TRBV28,ASSTKVLGGVGTDTQY
TRBJ2-1,.,TRBV7-9,ASSFGQLNEQF
TRBJ2-3,.,TRBV13,ASSLVLAGSGDTQY
TRBJ1-2,.,TRBV7-2,ASKASGAGDYGYT
TRBJ2-6,.,TRBV5-1,ASSLPGTGAGANVLT
TRBJ2-5,.,TRBV19,ASTSGASNEETQY
TRBJ2-1,.,TRBV11-3,ASSPHHEQF
TRBJ2-1,.,TRBV28,ASNSGGYNEQF
TRBJ2-3,.,TRBV5-1,ASTSLVSSTDTQY
TRBJ2-5,.,TRBV30,AWSLGRETQY
TRBJ2-7,.,TRBV19,ASSFKAGTYEQY
TRBJ2-7,.,TRBV27,ASSFFSSSYEQY
TRBJ2-5,.,TRBV11-2,ASSLGGTQY
TRBJ1-4,.,TRBV7-9,ASEHSTGISEKLF
TRBJ1-5,.,TRBV6-1,ASSGRGYQPQH
TRBJ2-5,.,TRBV9,ASSVELGETQY
TRBJ2-2,.,TRBV5-4,ASSLFGGAGELF
TRBJ2-5,.,TRBV10-1,ASSELGGTQY
TRBJ1-5,.,TRBV11-2,ASSSPSQVQGDQPQH
TRBJ1-2,.,TRBV6-7,ASSYPDGVDYGYT
TRBJ2-3,.,TRBV6-5,ASSLNRVGDTQY
TRBJ2-3,.,TRBV9,ASSVGISEHTDTQY
TRBJ2-3,.,TRBV5-6,ASQLAGGDTQY
TRBJ1-1,.,TRBV6-5,ASSYSVYGEGEAF
TRBJ1-2,.,TRBV14,ASSPSAESLFNYGYT
TRBJ2-7,.,TRBV13,ASSLENSTYEQY
TRBJ2-7,.,TRBV27,ATFNQRTDEQY
TRBJ2-5,.,TRBV11-3,ASSSRQATQETQY
TRBJ2-1,.,TRBV7-2,ASSLAGTSGVYNEQF
TRBJ2-7,.,TRBV6-6,ASSIYQEEYEQY